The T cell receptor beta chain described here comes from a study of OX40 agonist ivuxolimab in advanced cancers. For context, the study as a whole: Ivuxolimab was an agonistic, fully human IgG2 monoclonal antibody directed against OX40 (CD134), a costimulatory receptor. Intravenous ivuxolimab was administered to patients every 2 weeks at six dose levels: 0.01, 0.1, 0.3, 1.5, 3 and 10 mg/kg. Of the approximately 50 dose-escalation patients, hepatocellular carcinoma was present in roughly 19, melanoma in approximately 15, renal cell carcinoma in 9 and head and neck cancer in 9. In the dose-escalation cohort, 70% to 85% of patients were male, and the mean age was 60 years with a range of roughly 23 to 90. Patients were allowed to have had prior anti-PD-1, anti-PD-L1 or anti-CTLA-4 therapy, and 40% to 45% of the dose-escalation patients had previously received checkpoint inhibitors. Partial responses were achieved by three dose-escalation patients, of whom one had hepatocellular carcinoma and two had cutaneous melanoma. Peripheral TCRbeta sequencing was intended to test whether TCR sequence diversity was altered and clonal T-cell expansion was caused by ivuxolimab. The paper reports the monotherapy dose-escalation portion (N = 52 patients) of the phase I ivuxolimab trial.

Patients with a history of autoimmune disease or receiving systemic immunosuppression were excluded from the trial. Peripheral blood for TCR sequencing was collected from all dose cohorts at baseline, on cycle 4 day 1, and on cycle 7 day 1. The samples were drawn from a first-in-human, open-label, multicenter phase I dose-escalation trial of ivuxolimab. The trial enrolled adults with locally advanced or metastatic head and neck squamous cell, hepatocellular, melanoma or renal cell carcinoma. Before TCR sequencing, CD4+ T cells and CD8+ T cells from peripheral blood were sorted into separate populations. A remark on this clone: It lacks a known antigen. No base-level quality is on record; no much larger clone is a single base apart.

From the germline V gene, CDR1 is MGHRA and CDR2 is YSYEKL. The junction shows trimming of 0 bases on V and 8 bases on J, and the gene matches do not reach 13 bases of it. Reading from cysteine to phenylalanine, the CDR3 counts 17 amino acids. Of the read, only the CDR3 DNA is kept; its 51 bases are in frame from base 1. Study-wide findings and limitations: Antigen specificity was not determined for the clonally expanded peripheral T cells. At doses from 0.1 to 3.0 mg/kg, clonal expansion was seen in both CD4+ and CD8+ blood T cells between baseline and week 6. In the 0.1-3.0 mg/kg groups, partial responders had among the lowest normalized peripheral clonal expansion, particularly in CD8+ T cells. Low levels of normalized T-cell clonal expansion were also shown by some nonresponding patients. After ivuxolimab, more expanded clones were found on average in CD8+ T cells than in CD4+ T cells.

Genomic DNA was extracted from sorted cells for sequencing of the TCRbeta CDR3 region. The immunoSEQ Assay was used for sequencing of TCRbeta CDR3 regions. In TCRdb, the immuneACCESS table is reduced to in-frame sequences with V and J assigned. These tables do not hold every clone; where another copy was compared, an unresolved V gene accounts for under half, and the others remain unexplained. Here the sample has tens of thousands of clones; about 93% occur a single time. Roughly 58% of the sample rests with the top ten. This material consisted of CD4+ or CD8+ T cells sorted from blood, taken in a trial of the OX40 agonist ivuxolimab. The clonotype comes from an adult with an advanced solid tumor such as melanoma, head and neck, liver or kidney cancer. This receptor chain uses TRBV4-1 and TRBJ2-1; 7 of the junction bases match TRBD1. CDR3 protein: CASSQDPPGGMGDEQFF. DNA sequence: TGCGCCAGCAGCCAAGATCCCCCAGGGGGTATGGGGGATGAGCAGTTCTTC.